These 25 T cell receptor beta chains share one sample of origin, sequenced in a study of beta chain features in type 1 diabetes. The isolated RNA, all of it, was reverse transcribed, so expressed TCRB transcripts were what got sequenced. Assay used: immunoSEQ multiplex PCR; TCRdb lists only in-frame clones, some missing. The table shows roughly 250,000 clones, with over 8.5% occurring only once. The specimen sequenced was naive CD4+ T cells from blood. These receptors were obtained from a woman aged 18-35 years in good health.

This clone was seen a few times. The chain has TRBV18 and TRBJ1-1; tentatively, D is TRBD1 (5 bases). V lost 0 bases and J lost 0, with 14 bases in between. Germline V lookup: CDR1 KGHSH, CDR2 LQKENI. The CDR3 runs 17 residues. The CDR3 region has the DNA TGTGCCAGCTCACCACCCGGGGCAGCGGGGATGAACACTGAAGCTTTCTTT. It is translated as CASSPPGAAGMNTEAFF.

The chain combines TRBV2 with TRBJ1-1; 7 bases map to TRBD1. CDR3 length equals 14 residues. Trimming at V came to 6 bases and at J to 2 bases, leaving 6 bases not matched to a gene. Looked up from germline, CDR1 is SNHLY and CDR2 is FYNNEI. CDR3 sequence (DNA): TGTGCCAGCAGCGCCGGGACAGACAACACTGAAGCTTTCTTT. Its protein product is CASSAGTDNTEAFF.

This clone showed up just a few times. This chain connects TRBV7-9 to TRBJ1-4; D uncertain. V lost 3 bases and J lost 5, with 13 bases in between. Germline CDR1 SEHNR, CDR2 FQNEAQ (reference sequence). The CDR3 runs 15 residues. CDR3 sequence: CASSFDRQANEKLFF. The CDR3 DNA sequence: TGTGCCAGCAGCTTTGATCGGCAGGCCAATGAAAAACTGTTTTTT.

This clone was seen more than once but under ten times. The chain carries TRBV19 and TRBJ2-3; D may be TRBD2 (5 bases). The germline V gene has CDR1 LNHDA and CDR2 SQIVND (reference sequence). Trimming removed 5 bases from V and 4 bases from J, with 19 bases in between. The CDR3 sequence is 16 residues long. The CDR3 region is CASSYAAGGRADTQYF. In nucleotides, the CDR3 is TGTGCCAGTAGTTACGCGGCGGGTGGAAGGGCAGATACGCAGTATTTT. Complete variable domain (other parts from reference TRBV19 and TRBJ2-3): DGGITQSPKYLFRKEGQNVTLSCEQNLNHDAMYWYRQDPGQGLRLIYYSQIVNDFQKGDIAEGYSVSREKKESFPLTVTSAQKNPTAFYLCASSYAAGGRADTQYFGPGTRLTVL.

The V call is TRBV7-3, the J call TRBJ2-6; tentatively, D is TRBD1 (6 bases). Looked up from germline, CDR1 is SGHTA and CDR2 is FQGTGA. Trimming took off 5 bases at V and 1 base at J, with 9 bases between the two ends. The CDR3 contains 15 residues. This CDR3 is CASSPTGSGANVLTF. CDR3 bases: TGTGCCAGCAGCCCTACAGGGTCTGGGGCCAACGTCCTGACTTTC. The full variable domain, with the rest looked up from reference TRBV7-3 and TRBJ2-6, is GAGVSQTPSNKVTEKGKYVELRCDPISGHTALYWYRQSLGQGPEFLIYFQGTGAADDSGLPNDRFFAVRPEGSVSTLKIQRTERGDSAVYLCASSPTGSGANVLTFGAGSRLTVL.

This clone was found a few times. The CDR3 sequence is CASRGAAYEQYF. CDR3 DNA: TGTGCCAGCAGGGGGGCGGCCTACGAGCAGTACTTC. The V gene is TRBV6-6, the J gene TRBJ2-7; D might be TRBD1 (6 bases). Per germline, CDR1 MNHNY and CDR2 SVGAGI (reference sequence). This CDR3 comprises 12 residues. Trimming shortened V by 6 bases and J by 2 bases, and 8 bases separated the two germline ends.

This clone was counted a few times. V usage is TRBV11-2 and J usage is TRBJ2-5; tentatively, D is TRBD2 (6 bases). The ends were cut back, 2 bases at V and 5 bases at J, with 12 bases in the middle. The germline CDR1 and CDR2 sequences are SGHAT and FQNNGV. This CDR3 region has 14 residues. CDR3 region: CASSLRRAWETQYF. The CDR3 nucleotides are TGTGCCAGCAGCTTAAGGAGGGCTTGGGAGACCCAGTACTTC.

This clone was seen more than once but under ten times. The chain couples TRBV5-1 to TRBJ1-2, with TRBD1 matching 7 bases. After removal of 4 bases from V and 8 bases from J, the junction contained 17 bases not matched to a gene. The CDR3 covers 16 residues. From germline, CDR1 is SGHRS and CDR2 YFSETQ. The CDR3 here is CASSPPLQGEGGGYTF. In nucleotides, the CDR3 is TGCGCCAGCAGCCCACCGCTTCAGGGGGAAGGAGGCGGCTACACCTTC.

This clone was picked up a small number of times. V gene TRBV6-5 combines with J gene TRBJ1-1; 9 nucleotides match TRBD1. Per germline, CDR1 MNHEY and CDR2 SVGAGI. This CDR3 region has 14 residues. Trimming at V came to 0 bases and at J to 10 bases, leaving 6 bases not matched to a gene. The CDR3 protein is CASSYSGTGIVAFF. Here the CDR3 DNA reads TGTGCCAGCAGTTACTCCGGGACAGGGATTGTAGCTTTCTTT.

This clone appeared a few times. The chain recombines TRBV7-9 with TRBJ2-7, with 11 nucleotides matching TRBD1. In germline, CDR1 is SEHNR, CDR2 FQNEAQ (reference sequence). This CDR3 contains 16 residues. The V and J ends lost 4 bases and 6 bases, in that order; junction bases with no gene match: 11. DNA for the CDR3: TGTGCCAGCAGCTACCCGGTGGGGACAGGGGGAATCGAGCAGTACTTC. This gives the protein CASSYPVGTGGIEQYF.

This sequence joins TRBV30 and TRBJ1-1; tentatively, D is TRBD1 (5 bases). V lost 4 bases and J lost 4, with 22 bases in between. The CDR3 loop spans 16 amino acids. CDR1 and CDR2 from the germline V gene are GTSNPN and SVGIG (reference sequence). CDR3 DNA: TGTGCCTGGATCCCGGGACTTTCATTTACCCCCACTGAAGCTTTCTTT. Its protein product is CAWIPGLSFTPTEAFF.

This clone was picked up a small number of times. The CDR3 region has the DNA TGCAGCGCCGCCAAGGGACAGGCTGGCTCTGGCTACACCTTC. Translation gives CSAAKGQAGSGYTF. The rearrangement uses TRBV29-1 and TRBJ1-2; 8 bases agree with TRBD1. The germline V gene has CDR1 SQVTM and CDR2 ANQGSEA. The CDR3 is made up of 14 amino acids. The V segment lost 7 bases and the J segment 7 bases; nucleotides outside the gene matches: 14.

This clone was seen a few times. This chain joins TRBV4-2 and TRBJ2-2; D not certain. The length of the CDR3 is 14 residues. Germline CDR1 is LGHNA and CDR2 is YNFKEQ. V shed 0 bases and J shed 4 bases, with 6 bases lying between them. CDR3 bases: TGTGCCAGCAGCCAAGACTCTACCACCGGGGAGCTGTTTTTT. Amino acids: CASSQDSTTGELFF.

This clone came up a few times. CDR3 protein: CASSPLAGRVDEQFF. Here the CDR3 DNA reads TGTGCCAGCTCACCACTGGCGGGTCGAGTTGATGAGCAGTTCTTC. V and J are TRBV18 and TRBJ2-1; tentatively, D is TRBD2 (5 bases). This CDR3 contains 15 residues. Germline CDR1 and CDR2: KGHSH and LQKENI. V was cut by 1 base and J by 8 bases, with 15 bases left in between. Full variable domain (missing parts from reference TRBV18 and TRBJ2-1): NAGVMQNPRHLVRRRGQEARLRCSPMKGHSHVYWYRQLPEEGLKFMVYLQKENIIDESGMPKERFSAEFPKEGPSILRIQQVVRGDSAAYFCASSPLAGRVDEQFFGPGTRLTVL.

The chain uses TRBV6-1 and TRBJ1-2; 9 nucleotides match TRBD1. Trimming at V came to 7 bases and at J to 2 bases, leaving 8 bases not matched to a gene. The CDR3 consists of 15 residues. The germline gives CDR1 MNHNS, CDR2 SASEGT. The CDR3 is CASTARGTGNYGYTF. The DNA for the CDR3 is TGTGCCAGCACAGCCAGAGGGACAGGGAACTATGGCTACACCTTC.

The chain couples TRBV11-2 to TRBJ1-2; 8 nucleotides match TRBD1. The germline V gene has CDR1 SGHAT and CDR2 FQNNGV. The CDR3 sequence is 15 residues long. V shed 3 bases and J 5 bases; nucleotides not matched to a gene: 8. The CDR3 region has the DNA TGTGCCAGCAGCTTCGAGGGGACAGGAGTTTATGGCTACACCTTC. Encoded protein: CASSFEGTGVYGYTF.

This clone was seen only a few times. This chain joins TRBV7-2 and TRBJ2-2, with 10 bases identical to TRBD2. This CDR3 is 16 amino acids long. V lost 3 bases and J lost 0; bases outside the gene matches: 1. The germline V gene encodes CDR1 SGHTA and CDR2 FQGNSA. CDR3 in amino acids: CASSFSGGTNTGELFF. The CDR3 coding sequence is TGTGCCAGCAGCTTTAGCGGGGGGACGAACACCGGGGAGCTGTTTTTT.

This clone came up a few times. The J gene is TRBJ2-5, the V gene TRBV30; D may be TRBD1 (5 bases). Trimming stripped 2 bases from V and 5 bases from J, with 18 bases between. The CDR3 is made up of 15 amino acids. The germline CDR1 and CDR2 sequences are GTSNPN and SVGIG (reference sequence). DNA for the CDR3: TGTGCCTGGAGTTCCACCCAGGGTGGATGGGAGACCCAGTACTTC. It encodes CAWSSTQGGWETQYF.

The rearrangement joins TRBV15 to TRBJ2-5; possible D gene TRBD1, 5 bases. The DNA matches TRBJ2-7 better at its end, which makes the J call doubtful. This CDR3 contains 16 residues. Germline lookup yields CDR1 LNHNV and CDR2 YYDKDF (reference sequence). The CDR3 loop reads CATSRDRVAGSYEQYF. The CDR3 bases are TGTGCCACCAGCAGAGATCGGGTAGCAGGGTCCTACGAGCAGTACTTC.

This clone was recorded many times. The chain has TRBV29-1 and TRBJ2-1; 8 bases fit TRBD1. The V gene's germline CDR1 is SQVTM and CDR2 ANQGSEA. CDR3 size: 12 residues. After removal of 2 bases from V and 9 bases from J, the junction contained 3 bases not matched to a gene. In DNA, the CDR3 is TGCAGCGTTGAATCAGGGGGCGGTGAGCAGTTCTTC. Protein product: CSVESGGGEQFF.

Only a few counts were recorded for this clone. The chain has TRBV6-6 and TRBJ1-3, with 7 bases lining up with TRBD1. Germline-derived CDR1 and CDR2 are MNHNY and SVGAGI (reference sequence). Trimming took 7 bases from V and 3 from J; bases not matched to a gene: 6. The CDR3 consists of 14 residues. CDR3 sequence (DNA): TGTGCCAGCACCGGGACAGTTTATGGAAACACCATATATTTT. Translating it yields CASTGTVYGNTIYF.

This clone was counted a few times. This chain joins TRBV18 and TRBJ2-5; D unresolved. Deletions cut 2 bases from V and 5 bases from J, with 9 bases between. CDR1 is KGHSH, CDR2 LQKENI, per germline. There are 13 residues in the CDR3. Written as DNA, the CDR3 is TGTGCCAGCTCACCAATTAATCGGGAGACCCAGTACTTC. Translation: CASSPINRETQYF.

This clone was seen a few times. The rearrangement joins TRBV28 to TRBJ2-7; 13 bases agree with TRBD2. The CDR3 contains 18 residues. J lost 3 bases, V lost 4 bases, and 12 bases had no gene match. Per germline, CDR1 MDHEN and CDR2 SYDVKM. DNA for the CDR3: TGTGCCAGCAGTTCGGTACTAGCGGGAGGGGCCGGGGTCTACGAGCAGTACTTC. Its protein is CASSSVLAGGAGVYEQYF.

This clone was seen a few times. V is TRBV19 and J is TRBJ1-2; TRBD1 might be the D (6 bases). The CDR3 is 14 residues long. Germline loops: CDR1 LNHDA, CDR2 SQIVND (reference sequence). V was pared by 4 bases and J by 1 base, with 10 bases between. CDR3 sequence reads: CASSNDRSNYGYTF. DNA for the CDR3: TGTGCCAGTAGTAACGACAGGAGTAACTATGGCTACACCTTC.

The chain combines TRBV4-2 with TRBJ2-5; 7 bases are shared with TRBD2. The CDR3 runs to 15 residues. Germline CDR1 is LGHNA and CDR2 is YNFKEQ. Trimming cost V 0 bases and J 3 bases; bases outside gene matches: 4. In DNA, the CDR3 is TGTGCCAGCAGCCAAGAGGAGGGGAGGGAAGAGACCCAGTACTTC. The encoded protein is CASSQEEGREETQYF.